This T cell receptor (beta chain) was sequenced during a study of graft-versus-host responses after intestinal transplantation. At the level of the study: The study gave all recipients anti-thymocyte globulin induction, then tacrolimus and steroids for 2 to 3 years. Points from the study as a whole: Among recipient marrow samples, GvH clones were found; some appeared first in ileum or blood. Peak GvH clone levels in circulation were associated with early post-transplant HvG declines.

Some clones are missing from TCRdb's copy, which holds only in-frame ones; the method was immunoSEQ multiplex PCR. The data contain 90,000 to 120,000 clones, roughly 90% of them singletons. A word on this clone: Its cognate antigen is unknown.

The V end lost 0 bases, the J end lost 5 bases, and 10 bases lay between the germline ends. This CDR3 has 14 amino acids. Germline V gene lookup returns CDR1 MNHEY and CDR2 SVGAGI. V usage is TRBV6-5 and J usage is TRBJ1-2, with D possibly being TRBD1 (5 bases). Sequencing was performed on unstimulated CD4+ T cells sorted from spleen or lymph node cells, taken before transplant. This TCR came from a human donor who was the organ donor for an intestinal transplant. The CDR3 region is CASSYSGVPYGYTF. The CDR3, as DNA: TGTGCCAGCAGTTACTCAGGGGTCCCTTATGGCTACACCTTC.